This entry features one T cell receptor beta chain sequence. The germline CDR1 and CDR2 sequences are SGHVS and FNYEAQ. The V end lost 5 bases, the J end lost 1 base, and 12 bases lay between the germline ends. The CDR3 consists of 15 residues. This sample is part of a study of blood T cell repertoires in COVID-19. Sequencing was performed with immunoSEQ multiplex PCR; in TCRdb, only in-frame clones are kept and a portion is missing. The sample contains about 190,000 clones, more than 75% of which appear only once. The sample comprised peripheral blood. The chain employs TRBV7-6 and TRBJ1-3; tentative D call: TRBD1 (6 bases). The sequence was collected from a middle-aged man with active or convalescent COVID-19. Written as DNA, the CDR3 is TGTGCCAGCAGCCAAGGGGGAATTTCTGGAAACACCATATATTTT. Its translation is CASSQGGISGNTIYF.